This T cell receptor (beta chain) was found in a study of blood T cell repertoires in COVID-19 (dated by TCRdb to between 2020 and 2021). With regard to the full study: Samples from collaborators originated in the United States, Italy and Spain and spanned both the acute and convalescent phases of COVID-19. The material from the prospective study consisted of cDNA or gDNA derived from T cells, B-cell-depleted T cells, or PBMCs. Deeply sampled blood TCRbeta repertoires from subjects exposed to, actively infected with, or recovered from COVID-19 were included in the dataset. The repertoires were released in a freely available public database meant as a resource for research on the immune response to SARS-CoV-2. Samples were obtained from the ongoing ImmuneRACE study (first 160 participants) and from 1,200 or so subjects provided by 6 global collaborators. Sample metadata almost always included a de-identified subject ID, COVID-19 status, age in years and sex. Where available, HLA class I and class II types were taken from metadata supplied by the sample provider and were not determined by assay-based typing.

From the cysteine up to the valine, the CDR3 has a length of 13 residues. Only CDR3 DNA remains: 39 bases, in frame from the first base. The germline V gene (reference sequence) supplies CDR1 SEHNR and CDR2 FQNEAQ. Trimming removed 5 bases from V and 2 bases from J, leaving 10 bases between the germline ends. Collaborating institutions collected whole blood in K2EDTA tubes following their own protocols. For TCRbeta analysis, collaborator samples were shipped as frozen whole blood, as isolated PBMCs, or as DNA extracted from either sample type. As to this clone: What this receptor recognizes is not known. No much larger clonotype is one base removed from it; base qualities were not supplied.

Study-wide conclusions, independent of this receptor: The quantity of clinical and demographic metadata differed by source and by participant and was supplied without curation.

TCRbeta CDR3 regions were amplified from genomic DNA using the immunoSEQ Assay, a bias-controlled multiplex PCR. The paper's data handling went like this. The number of nucleated cells in each sample was estimated by amplification of reference gene primers within the assay. To quantify the absolute abundance of each unique TCRbeta CDR3 rearrangement, sequence reads were collapsed and filtered. Productive Simpson clonality was computed per sample as the square root of Simpson's diversity index over productive rearrangements. As stored in TCRdb, this immuneACCESS dataset retains in-frame rearrangements with V and J assigned. A fraction of the clones does not appear; measured against another copy, unresolved V genes explain less than half of the discrepancy, and the remainder lacks a known reason. The V and J calls and clone size are taken from that table; D and trimming were inferred from the DNA. This sample lists fewer than 200,000 clones; approximately 85% were detected once. The top ten constitute 7.5% to 9.5% of the sample.

Sequenced material: peripheral blood. This clonotype was sampled from a woman aged 60-75 years with acute or convalescent COVID-19. The chain is made from TRBV7-9 and TRBJ2-7; too little of a D gene remains to name it. The nucleotides are TGTGCCAGCAGCCAACTCACAGCCTACGAGCAGTACGTC. Its translation is CASSQLTAYEQYV.